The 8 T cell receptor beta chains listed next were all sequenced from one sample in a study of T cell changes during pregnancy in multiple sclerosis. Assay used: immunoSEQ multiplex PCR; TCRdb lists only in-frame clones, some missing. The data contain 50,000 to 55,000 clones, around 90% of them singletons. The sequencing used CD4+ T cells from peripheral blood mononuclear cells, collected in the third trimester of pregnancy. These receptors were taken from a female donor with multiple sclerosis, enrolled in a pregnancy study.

CDR3 nucleotides: TGTGCCAGCAGTCTCATACGCCCGGGGGAGGTTAATGAGCAGTTCTTC. Translating gives CASSLIRPGEVNEQFF. The chain carries TRBV27 and TRBJ2-1; the D gene is possibly TRBD2 (6 bases). CDR1 and CDR2 from the germline V gene are MNHEY and SMNVEV (reference sequence). V lost 5 bases and J lost 7, with 21 bases in between. This CDR3 spans 16 amino acids.

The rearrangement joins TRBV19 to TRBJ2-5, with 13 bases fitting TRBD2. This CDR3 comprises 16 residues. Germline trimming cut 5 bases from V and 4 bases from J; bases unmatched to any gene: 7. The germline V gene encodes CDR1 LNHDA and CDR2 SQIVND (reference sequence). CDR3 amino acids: CASSGLAGVGRETQYF. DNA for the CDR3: TGTGCCAGTAGTGGACTAGCGGGGGTTGGAAGAGAGACCCAGTACTTC. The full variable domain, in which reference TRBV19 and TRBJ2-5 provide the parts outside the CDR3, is DGGITQSPKYLFRKEGQNVTLSCEQNLNHDAMYWYRQDPGQGLRLIYYSQIVNDFQKGDIAEGYSVSREKKESFPLTVTSAQKNPTAFYLCASSGLAGVGRETQYFGPGTRLLVL.

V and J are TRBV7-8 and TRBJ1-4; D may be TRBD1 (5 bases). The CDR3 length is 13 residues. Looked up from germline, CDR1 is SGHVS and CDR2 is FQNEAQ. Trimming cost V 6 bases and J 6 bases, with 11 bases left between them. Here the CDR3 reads CASRGTEDEKLFF. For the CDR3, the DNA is TGTGCCAGCAGAGGGACTGAAGATGAAAAACTGTTTTTT.

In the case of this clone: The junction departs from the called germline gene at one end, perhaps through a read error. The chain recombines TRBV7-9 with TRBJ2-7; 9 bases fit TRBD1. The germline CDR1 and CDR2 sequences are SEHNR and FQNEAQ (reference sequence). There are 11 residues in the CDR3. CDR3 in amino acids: CASSLGDRARF. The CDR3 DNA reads TGTGCCAGCAGCTTAGGGGACAGGGCCCGCTTC. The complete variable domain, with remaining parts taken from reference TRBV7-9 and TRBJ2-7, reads DTGVSQNPRHKITKRGQNVTFRCDPISEHNRLYWYRQTLGQGPEFLTYFQNEAQLEKSRLLSDRFSAERPKGSFSTLEIQRTEQGDSAMYLCASSLGDRARFGPGTRLTVT.

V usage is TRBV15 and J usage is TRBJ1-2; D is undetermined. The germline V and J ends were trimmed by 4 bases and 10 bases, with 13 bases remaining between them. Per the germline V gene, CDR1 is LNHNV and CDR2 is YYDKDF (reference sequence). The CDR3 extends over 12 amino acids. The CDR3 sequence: CATSTIRGVYTF. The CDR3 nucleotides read TGTGCCACCAGCACGATCCGGGGAGTCTACACCTTC.

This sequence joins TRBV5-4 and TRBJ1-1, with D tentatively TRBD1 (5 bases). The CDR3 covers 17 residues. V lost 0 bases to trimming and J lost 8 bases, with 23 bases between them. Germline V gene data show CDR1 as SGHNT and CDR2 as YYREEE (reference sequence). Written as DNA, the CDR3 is TGTGCCAGCAGCTTGGTTTTAGTTTCTGGGGGGTGGGCAGAAGCTTTCTTT. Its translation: CASSLVLVSGGWAEAFF.

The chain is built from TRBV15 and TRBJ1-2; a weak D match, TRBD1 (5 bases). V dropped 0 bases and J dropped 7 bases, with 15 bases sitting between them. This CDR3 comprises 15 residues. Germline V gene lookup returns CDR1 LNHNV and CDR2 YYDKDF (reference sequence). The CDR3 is CATSREGTGVGGYTF. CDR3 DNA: TGTGCCACCAGCAGAGAAGGCACAGGAGTCGGTGGCTACACCTTC.

CDR3 DNA sequence: TGTGCCAGCAGTGAAGCGCGACTCGTCGCGCAGTATTTT. Its protein product is CASSEARLVAQYF. The chain uses TRBV6-1 and TRBJ2-3; no clear D gene. CDR3 length: 13 residues. Germline CDR1 is MNHNS and CDR2 is SASEGT. V was trimmed by 0 bases and J by 10 bases, leaving 11 bases between them.